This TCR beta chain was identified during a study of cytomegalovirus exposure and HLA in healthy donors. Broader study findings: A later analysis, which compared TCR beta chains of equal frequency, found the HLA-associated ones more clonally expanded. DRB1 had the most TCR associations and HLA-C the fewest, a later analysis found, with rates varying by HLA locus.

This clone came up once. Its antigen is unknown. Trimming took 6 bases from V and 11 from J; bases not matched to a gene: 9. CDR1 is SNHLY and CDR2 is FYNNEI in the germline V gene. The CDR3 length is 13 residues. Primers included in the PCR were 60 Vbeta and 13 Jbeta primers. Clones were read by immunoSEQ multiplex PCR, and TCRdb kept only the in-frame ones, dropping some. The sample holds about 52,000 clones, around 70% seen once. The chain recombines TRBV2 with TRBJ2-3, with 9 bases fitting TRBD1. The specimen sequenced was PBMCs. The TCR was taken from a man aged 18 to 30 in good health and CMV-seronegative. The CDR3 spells CASRGQGSLRQYF. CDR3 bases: TGTGCCAGCAGGGGACAGGGATCCTTGAGGCAGTATTTT.